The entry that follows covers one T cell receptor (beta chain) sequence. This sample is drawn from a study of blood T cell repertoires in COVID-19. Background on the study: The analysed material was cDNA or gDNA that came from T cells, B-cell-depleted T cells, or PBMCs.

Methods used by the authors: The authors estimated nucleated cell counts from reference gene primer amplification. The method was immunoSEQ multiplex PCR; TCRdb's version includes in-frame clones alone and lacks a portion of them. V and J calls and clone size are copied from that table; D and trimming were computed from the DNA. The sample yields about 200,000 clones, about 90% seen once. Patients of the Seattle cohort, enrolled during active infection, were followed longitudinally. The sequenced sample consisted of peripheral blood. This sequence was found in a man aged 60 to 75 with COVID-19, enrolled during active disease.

In DNA form, the CDR3 reads TGTGCCAGCCGTCTTCAGGGGACAACGAACACCGGGGAGCTGTTTTTT. Translation gives CASRLQGTTNTGELFF. The chain couples TRBV2 to TRBJ2-2; tentatively, D is TRBD1 (6 bases). The CDR3 consists of 16 residues. Germline assignment: CDR1 SNHLY and CDR2 FYNNEI. Trimming shortened V by 8 bases and J by 0 bases, and 16 bases separated the two germline ends. The full variable domain, completed using reference TRBV2 and TRBJ2-2, is EPEVTQTPSHQVTQMGQEVILRCVPISNHLYFYWYRQILGQKVEFLVSFYNNEISEKSEIFDDQFSVERPDGSNFTLKIRSTKLEDSAMYFCASRLQGTTNTGELFFGEGSRLTVL.